Below, 12 T cell receptor beta chains from the same sample are listed, as sequenced in a study of multiple sclerosis patients with progressive multifocal leukoencephalopathy. Libraries were prepared by immunoSEQ multiplex PCR; TCRdb keeps only in-frame clonotypes and omits some of them. This sample carries some 30,000 clones, around 92% of them seen once, and the ten largest clones take approximately 1.5%. The time point here: 5 to 6 months of natalizumab therapy. The sequenced sample was PBMCs, obtained from a patient treated with natalizumab. The receptors originated from a human donor with multiple sclerosis.

The chain recombines TRBV5-4 with TRBJ2-1; 13 bases match TRBD2. The V gene's germline CDR1 is SGHNT and CDR2 YYREEE (reference sequence). The J segment lost 8 bases and the V segment lost 0 bases, leaving 2 bases of the junction unmatched. This CDR3 is 15 amino acids long. The CDR3 loop is CASSLGTSGSYEQFF. CDR3 coding DNA: TGTGCCAGCAGCTTGGGGACTAGCGGGAGTTATGAGCAGTTCTTC.

This chain joins TRBV9 and TRBJ2-2; no clear D gene. V lost 0 bases, J lost 4 bases, and 4 bases lay in between. Germline V gene data show CDR1 as SGDLS and CDR2 as YYNGEE. The CDR3 is 13 residues long. The CDR3 sequence: CASSVVPTGELFF. CDR3 coding DNA: TGTGCCAGCAGCGTAGTTCCCACCGGGGAGCTGTTTTTT.

The V gene is TRBV7-8, the J gene TRBJ2-5, with D maybe TRBD2 (6 bases). Germline loops: CDR1 SGHVS, CDR2 FQNEAQ. V dropped 5 bases and J dropped 2 bases, with 12 bases sitting between them. CDR3 length: 14 residues. DNA of the CDR3: TGTGCCAGCAGCGTAGGGGACTCTCAAGAGACCCAGTACTTC. Its translation is CASSVGDSQETQYF.

This clone showed up just once. The rearrangement links TRBV9 to TRBJ2-3, with D perhaps TRBD2 (5 bases). V gave up 2 bases and J gave up 0 bases, with 7 bases separating them. This CDR3 has 14 residues. CDR1 is SGDLS and CDR2 is YYNGEE in the germline V gene. The CDR3 region has the DNA TGTGCCAGCAGCGTGGGCGGGAGCACAGATACGCAGTATTTT. This translates into CASSVGGSTDTQYF.

This sequence joins TRBV15 and TRBJ1-1; D remains ambiguous. V was clipped by 6 bases and J by 11 bases, with 22 bases between them. This CDR3 region has 14 residues. Germline loops: CDR1 LNHNV, CDR2 YYDKDF (reference sequence). This CDR3 reads CATSPDGRMGRAFF. The CDR3 DNA is TGTGCCACCAGTCCCGACGGGCGGATGGGGAGGGCTTTCTTT.

The genes are TRBV29-1 and TRBJ2-6; D unclear. Germline CDR1 and CDR2: SQVTM and ANQGSEA. The ends were cut back, 6 bases at V and 0 bases at J, with 12 bases in the middle. There are 15 residues in the CDR3. CDR3 region: CSVSSDRSGANVLTF. As DNA, the CDR3 is TGCAGCGTCTCCAGCGACCGCTCTGGGGCCAACGTCCTGACTTTC.

The chain recombines TRBV10-3 with TRBJ1-1; possibly TRBD1 for D (6 bases). Germline CDR1 reads ENHRY; CDR2 reads SYGVKD. The CDR3 has 11 amino acids. V was trimmed by 6 bases and J by 8 bases, leaving 10 bases between them. The CDR3 DNA reads TGTGCCATCAGACAGGGCTCAGAAGCTTTCTTT. Its protein product is CAIRQGSEAFF.

The CDR3 nucleotides read TGTGCCAGCAGCTTAGAGGGACAGGCCATATTAGGCACCATATATTTT. It yields the protein CASSLEGQAILGTIYF. The chain employs TRBV7-6 and TRBJ1-3; 8 bases match TRBD1. The CDR3 contains 16 residues. The ends lost 1 base at V and 9 bases at J; junction bases unmatched: 11. Germline CDR1 is SGHVS and CDR2 is FNYEAQ.

This clone has a single count. The rearrangement joins TRBV5-5 to TRBJ2-7, with 8 bases aligning to TRBD2. Germline V gene sequence: CDR1 SGHKS, CDR2 YYEKEE (reference sequence). The CDR3 sequence is 17 residues long. V lost 4 bases and J lost 3; bases outside the gene matches: 15. The CDR3 sequence is CASSLTPQRERGYEQYF. CDR3 in DNA: TGTGCCAGCAGCCTCACACCCCAGCGGGAGAGAGGCTACGAGCAGTACTTC.

V usage is TRBV11-2 and J usage is TRBJ2-1; 8 bases align to TRBD1. Germline values: CDR1 SGHAT, CDR2 FQNNGV. Trimming removed 3 bases from V and 4 bases from J; junction bases left unmatched: 2. The CDR3 extends over 14 amino acids. The CDR3 DNA reads TGTGCCAGCAGCTTCGGACAGGGTTACAATGAGCAGTTCTTC. Protein product: CASSFGQGYNEQFF.

This chain uses TRBV10-3 with TRBJ2-7; tentatively, D is TRBD2 (6 bases). Germline CDR1 and CDR2: ENHRY and SYGVKD. The CDR3 length is 18 residues. V was pared by 0 bases and J by 0 bases, with 18 bases between. CDR3 loop: CAISESGPSSADSYEQYF. In DNA, the CDR3 is TGTGCCATCAGTGAGTCGGGGCCTTCTAGCGCCGACTCCTACGAGCAGTACTTC.

The chain combines TRBV9 with TRBJ1-1; 7 nucleotides align to TRBD1. This CDR3 region has 14 residues. V trimming: 7 bases; J trimming: 1 base; junction bases outside the gene matches: 7. Germline CDR1 is SGDLS and CDR2 is YYNGEE. CDR3 sequence (DNA): TGTGCCAGCCCCCCGGGACAGACGAACACTGAAGCTTTCTTT. Protein product: CASPPGQTNTEAFF.